These 4 T cell receptor beta chains originate from one sample sequenced in a study of T cell clonality in common variable immunodeficiency. Whole-study results and caveats: Reportedly, TCR beta sequences from common variable immunodeficiency showed fewer deletions and N-nucleotide insertions.

Clones were sequenced by immunoSEQ multiplex PCR, and TCRdb holds only the in-frame ones, with some missing. Singletons are absent from the sample, which has 25,000 or so clones. No cognate antigen is known for these TCRs. Specimen: peripheral blood mononuclear cells. These TCRs come from a human donor with common variable immunodeficiency.

A few counts support this clone. From the germline J gene comes the end of the CDR3, since the read stops 3 residues before it. V gene TRBV6-1 combines with J gene TRBJ2-7; unclear D gene. The CDR3 extends over 13 amino acids. V lost 1 base, J lost 3 bases, and 7 bases lay in between. Germline loops: CDR1 MNHNS, CDR2 SASEGT. CDR3 region: CASSEERIYEQYF. The covered CDR3 bases are TGTGCCAGCAGTGAAGAGCGAATCTACGAG.

A few counts support this clone. Coverage ceases 3 residues before the CDR3 finishes, and the germline J gene fills in the end. The chain recombines TRBV30 with TRBJ1-1, with D possibly being TRBD1 (5 bases). V was clipped by 0 bases and J by 7 bases, with 18 bases between them. This CDR3 region has 15 residues. Germline lookup yields CDR1 GTSNPN and CDR2 SVGIG (reference sequence). CDR3 bases read: TGTGCCTGGAGTGTTCGTTCGGCAGGGAAGAGTGAA. Amino acids: CAWSVRSAGKSE. Given in full, the CDR3 is CAWSVRSAGKSEAFF.

This clone came up many times. The read is 3 residues too short to cover the CDR3 end, so that end is filled in from the germline J gene. The chain links TRBV5-1 to TRBJ2-3; 8 bases line up with TRBD2. With V trimmed by 1 base and J by 2 bases, 6 bases remained unmatched. The CDR3 runs 16 residues. Per germline, CDR1 SGHRS and CDR2 YFSETQ. The CDR3 loop reads CASSLLSGGDTDTQYF. CDR3 DNA (partial): TGCGCCAGCAGCTTGCTATCGGGGGGGGACACAGATACG.

This clone came up many times. The observed sequence ends 3 residues before the CDR3 terminus, with the missing tail filled in from the germline J gene. The chain couples TRBV5-1 to TRBJ1-1; the D gene is possibly TRBD1 (6 bases). Between the trimmed V and J ends, which lost 0 bases and 2 bases, there was a span of 11 bases. The CDR3 has 15 amino acids. Germline V gene lookup returns CDR1 SGHRS and CDR2 YFSETQ. Partial CDR3 DNA: TGCGCCAGCAGCTTGGTTACAGGGTTCAACACTGAA. The encoded protein is CASSLVTGFNTE. From start to end, the CDR3 is CASSLVTGFNTEAFF.